The next 26 T cell receptor beta chains were all read from a single sample in a study of cytomegalovirus exposure and HLA in healthy donors. The study ran its PCR with 60 Vbeta and 13 Jbeta primers. Measured with immunoSEQ multiplex PCR; TCRdb has only the in-frame clones, and not every one. The data show 150,000 or so clones, more than 60% seen once. Material: PBMCs. These TCRs come from a woman in her forties in good health and CMV-seronegative.

The chain employs TRBV28 and TRBJ2-3; D is ambiguous. This CDR3 has 15 amino acids. Per the germline V gene, CDR1 is MDHEN and CDR2 is SYDVKM. Trimming removed 5 bases at V and 6 bases at J, with 18 bases between. CDR3 sequence: CASSTSPRLRDTQYF. The CDR3 nucleotides are TGTGCCAGCAGTACCTCGCCCCGCCTGAGGGATACGCAGTATTTT.

The V call is TRBV27, the J call TRBJ2-5, with 9 nucleotides matching TRBD1. Trimming at V came to 7 bases and at J to 2 bases, leaving 17 bases not matched to a gene. The germline gives CDR1 MNHEY, CDR2 SMNVEV (reference sequence). The CDR3 is made up of 18 amino acids. CDR3 loop: CASNPKGQGFSFQETQYF. CDR3 nucleotide sequence: TGTGCCAGCAACCCAAAAGGACAGGGGTTTTCTTTTCAAGAGACCCAGTACTTC.

This clone appeared a few times. The chain combines TRBV5-5 with TRBJ1-4, with D perhaps matching TRBD1 (5 bases). Germline CDR1 and CDR2: SGHKS and YYEKEE (reference sequence). CDR3 length equals 17 residues. V was clipped by 2 bases and J by 10 bases, with 24 bases between them. CDR3: CASSFPRENSAGAKLFF. CDR3 bases: TGTGCCAGCAGCTTTCCCAGGGAAAATTCGGCGGGAGCAAAACTGTTTTTT.

The J gene is TRBJ2-4, the V gene TRBV18, with 7 positions matching TRBD1. V lost 0 bases and J lost 6; bases outside the gene matches: 5. CDR1 and CDR2 from the germline V gene are KGHSH and LQKENI. The CDR3 is made up of 15 amino acids. CDR3 bases: TGTGCCAGCTCACCACCGGGGACAGAAGTAAACATTCAGTACTTC. Translating it yields CASSPPGTEVNIQYF.

V usage is TRBV4-2 and J usage is TRBJ2-1, with D tentatively TRBD1 (6 bases). This CDR3 region has 15 residues. Germline CDR1 and CDR2: LGHNA and YNFKEQ. V was cut by 0 bases and J by 7 bases, with 13 bases left in between. CDR3 protein: CASSQDLLQGNEQFF. CDR3 sequence (DNA): TGTGCCAGCAGCCAAGATTTATTACAGGGTAATGAGCAGTTCTTC.

This clone has only one observation. The J gene is TRBJ1-2, the V gene TRBV19; tentatively, D is TRBD1 (6 bases). This CDR3 region has 13 residues. Per germline, CDR1 LNHDA and CDR2 SQIVND (reference sequence). V lost 3 bases and J lost 8, with 13 bases in between. CDR3 sequence (DNA): TGTGCCAGTAGTATGAACAGGGCGGACGGCTACACCTTC. Protein sequence: CASSMNRADGYTF.

The chain uses TRBV30 and TRBJ1-1; 7 positions match TRBD1. The CDR3 is 13 residues long. Germline V CDR1 and CDR2: GTSNPN, SVGIG (reference sequence). V dropped 2 bases and J dropped 3; count of bases not matched to a gene: 3. CDR3 bases: TGTGCCTGGAGTTTGACAGGGTACACTGAAGCTTTCTTT. It yields the protein CAWSLTGYTEAFF.

V gene TRBV27 combines with J gene TRBJ1-5; D might be TRBD1 (5 bases). Germline-derived CDR1 and CDR2 are MNHEY and SMNVEV (reference sequence). The ends were cut back, 2 bases at V and 5 bases at J, with 10 bases in the middle. The CDR3 covers 14 residues. CDR3: CASSLRREDQPQHF. DNA for the CDR3: TGTGCCAGCAGTTTACGCAGGGAGGATCAGCCCCAGCATTTT.

The CDR3 is CASSTSGRLTDTQYF. The CDR3 coding sequence is TGCGCCAGCAGCACTAGCGGGAGACTAACAGATACGCAGTATTTT. The rearrangement links TRBV5-1 to TRBJ2-3, with 11 bases lining up with TRBD2. Trimming removed 4 bases from V and 3 bases from J; junction bases left unmatched: 4. CDR3 size: 15 residues. Per germline, CDR1 SGHRS and CDR2 YFSETQ.

The chain employs TRBV5-4 and TRBJ2-7; 14 nucleotides line up with TRBD2. The V gene end was trimmed by 4 bases and the J gene end by 2 bases; junction bases not matched to a gene: 5. The CDR3 length is 16 residues. The germline V gene has CDR1 SGHNT and CDR2 YYREEE (reference sequence). The CDR3 coding sequence is TGTGCCAGCAGCCCTGGACTAGCGGGAGGTCCCTACGAGCAGTACTTC. It yields the protein CASSPGLAGGPYEQYF.

This clone was recorded a few times. The chain is built from TRBV28 and TRBJ1-5, with 7 bases lining up with TRBD1. The trim removed 5 bases at V and 0 bases at J, leaving 7 bases unmatched. Germline loops: CDR1 MDHEN, CDR2 SYDVKM. The CDR3 sequence is 16 residues long. CDR3 amino acids: CASSLRQGNSNQPQHF. The DNA of the CDR3 is TGTGCCAGCAGTCTAAGACAGGGCAATAGCAATCAGCCCCAGCATTTT. The full variable domain, its missing parts supplied by reference TRBV28 and TRBJ1-5, is DVKVTQSSRYLVKRTGEKVFLECVQDMDHENMFWYRQDPGLGLRLIYFSYDVKMKEKGDIPEGYSVSREKKERFSLILESASTNQTSMYLCASSLRQGNSNQPQHFGDGTRLSIL.

The chain uses TRBV11-3 and TRBJ2-5; 11 bases are a match to TRBD2. The CDR3 length is 15 residues. Per germline, CDR1 SGHNT and CDR2 YENEEA. V lost 1 base, J lost 5 bases, and 3 bases stayed unmatched. CDR3 protein: CASSLGLAGHETQYF. The CDR3 DNA follows: TGTGCCAGCAGCTTAGGACTAGCGGGGCACGAGACCCAGTACTTC.

This chain links TRBV4-1 with TRBJ2-1, with D perhaps TRBD2 (6 bases). The CDR3 runs to 16 residues. From germline, CDR1 is MGHRA and CDR2 YSYEKL. Trimming took off 1 base at V and 2 bases at J, with 12 bases between the two ends. CDR3 residues: CASSQVRDWPYNEQFF. The CDR3 DNA follows: TGCGCCAGCAGCCAAGTGAGGGACTGGCCCTACAATGAGCAGTTCTTC.

This chain joins TRBV6-1 and TRBJ2-7; 9 bases fit TRBD1. The CDR3 has 14 amino acids. Trimming removed 2 bases from V and 2 bases from J; junction bases left unmatched: 1. CDR1 and CDR2 from the germline V gene are MNHNS and SASEGT. Written as DNA, the CDR3 is TGTGCCAGCAGTGAAACAGGGGGCCCCTACGAGCAGTACTTC. The encoded protein is CASSETGGPYEQYF.

The V gene is TRBV21-1, the J gene TRBJ2-5; the D call TRBD2 from the table was never checked on the DNA. TRBV21-1 is given as a pseudogene. CDR3 size: 17 residues. The CDR3 is CASSASGGENKKETQYF. The CDR3 DNA sequence: TGTGCCAGCAGCGCAAGCGGGGGGGAAAATAAAAAAGAGACCCAGTACTTC.

This sequence joins TRBV5-1 and TRBJ2-2; TRBD2 aligns across 11 bases. Germline V gene data show CDR1 as SGHRS and CDR2 as YFSETQ. V was pared by 3 bases and J by 2 bases, with 9 bases of the junction left unmatched. This CDR3 has 18 residues. The CDR3 nucleotides are TGCGCCAGCAGCTCCTTTAGCGGGAGGGCCGCAAACACCGGGGAGCTGTTTTTT. This codes for CASSSFSGRAANTGELFF.

This clone appeared a single time. The rearrangement joins TRBV4-1 to TRBJ2-3; maybe TRBD2 (5 bases). V shed 0 bases and J shed 4 bases, with 17 bases lying between them. The CDR3 is 17 amino acids. Germline V gene sequence: CDR1 MGHRA, CDR2 YSYEKL. This CDR3 reads CASSQESAVVEADTQYF. The DNA of the CDR3 is TGCGCCAGCAGCCAAGAGTCAGCGGTGGTCGAGGCAGATACGCAGTATTTT.

V gene TRBV7-6 combines with J gene TRBJ2-5; D gene ambiguous. The germline CDR1 and CDR2 sequences are SGHVS and FNYEAQ. Trimming removed 4 bases from V and 5 bases from J, with 11 bases in between. This CDR3 region has 13 residues. CDR3 sequence: CASSSRVRETQYF. The CDR3 bases are TGTGCCAGCAGCTCCCGCGTACGGGAGACCCAGTACTTC.

The chain joins TRBV9 to TRBJ2-1; 9 nucleotides line up with TRBD1. The germline V gene encodes CDR1 SGDLS and CDR2 YYNGEE. Losses at the gene ends were 5 bases for V and 5 bases for J; bases not matched to a gene: 2. This CDR3 has 13 residues. CDR3 in amino acids: CASRRTGDNEQFF. Here the CDR3 DNA reads TGTGCCAGCAGAAGGACAGGGGACAATGAGCAGTTCTTC. The whole variable domain, remainder taken from reference TRBV9 and TRBJ2-1, is DSGVTQTPKHLITATGQRVTLRCSPRSGDLSVYWYQQSLDQGLQFLIQYYNGEERAKGNILERFSAQQFPDLHSELNLSSLELGDSALYFCASRRTGDNEQFFGPGTRLTVL.

This chain connects TRBV10-1 to TRBJ1-2, with D hard to call. V lost 4 bases and J 6 bases, leaving 15 bases between the germline ends. CDR3 size: 14 residues. Germline CDR1 reads WNHNN; CDR2 reads SYGVQD (reference sequence). This CDR3 reads CASSAGLRFDGYTF. In DNA, the CDR3 is TGCGCCAGCAGTGCCGGACTGCGTTTCGATGGCTACACCTTC.

The rearrangement links TRBV10-1 to TRBJ2-7; 9 positions agree with TRBD1. The CDR3 has 14 residues. Losses at the gene ends were 6 bases for V and 1 base for J; bases not matched to a gene: 4. Germline V gene lookup returns CDR1 WNHNN and CDR2 SYGVQD (reference sequence). The chain's CDR3 is CASRPGTGSYEQYF. DNA for the CDR3: TGCGCCAGCAGACCCGGGACAGGGTCCTACGAGCAGTACTTC.

The chain links TRBV6-6 to TRBJ1-3; D possibly corresponds to TRBD1 (6 bases). Deletions cut 5 bases from V and 0 bases from J, with 11 bases between. Germline V gene data show CDR1 as MNHNY and CDR2 as SVGAGI (reference sequence). This CDR3 is 15 amino acids long. The CDR3 nucleotides read TGTGCCAGCAGTACAGGGTTTAACTCTGGAAACACCATATATTTT. This codes for CASSTGFNSGNTIYF.

The chain combines TRBV5-1 with TRBJ2-5, with 7 positions matching TRBD2. The CDR3 covers 14 residues. Losses at the gene ends were 3 bases for V and 5 bases for J; bases not matched to a gene: 7. Germline lookup yields CDR1 SGHRS and CDR2 YFSETQ. The CDR3 protein is CASSSGLVEETQYF. The CDR3, as DNA: TGCGCCAGCAGCTCAGGACTAGTCGAGGAGACCCAGTACTTC.

This clone occurred once. The rearrangement links TRBV19 to TRBJ1-2; 9 nucleotides agree with TRBD1. The CDR3 consists of 13 residues. Losses at the gene ends were 9 bases for V and 2 bases for J; bases not matched to a gene: 4. Germline V gene lookup returns CDR1 LNHDA and CDR2 SQIVND (reference sequence). The CDR3 sequence is CASVGQGNYGYTF. The DNA of the CDR3 is TGTGCCAGCGTGGGACAGGGAAACTATGGCTACACCTTC.

This clone appeared a single time. J is TRBJ1-2 and V is TRBV5-8, with 10 bases matching TRBD1. The CDR3 runs to 15 residues. With V trimmed by 7 bases and J by 7 bases, 13 bases remained unmatched. Germline loops: CDR1 SGHTS, CDR2 YDEGEE. The CDR3 loop reads CASHFPGQGKSGYTF. For the CDR3, the DNA is TGTGCCAGCCATTTCCCGGGACAGGGGAAAAGTGGCTACACCTTC.

The chain links TRBV27 to TRBJ2-1, with TRBD1 identical over 7 bases. The CDR3 runs 15 residues. The germline V gene has CDR1 MNHEY and CDR2 SMNVEV (reference sequence). J was trimmed by 3 bases and V by 3 bases; bases with no gene match: 5. The CDR3 loop reads CASSLGTALYNEQFF. The DNA for the CDR3 is TGTGCCAGCAGTTTGGGGACAGCCCTCTACAATGAGCAGTTCTTC.